What follows describes a single T cell receptor (beta chain). This entry belongs to a study of blood T cell repertoires in COVID-19. Germline lookup yields CDR1 WNHNN and CDR2 SYGVQD (reference sequence). The CDR3 is 12 residues long. V lost 6 bases to trimming and J lost 10 bases; unmatched junction nucleotides: 6. TCRdb's table, derived via immunoSEQ multiplex PCR, lists solely in-frame clones and lacks some. The table shows roughly 230,000 clones, with 70% to 90% occurring only once. Sequencing was carried out using peripheral blood. This sequence was found in a man aged 35-49 years with acute or convalescent COVID-19. This rearrangement joins TRBV10-1 to TRBJ2-1; 7 bases map to TRBD1. CDR3 nucleotides: TGCGCCAGCAGCCAGATACAGGGGGAGCAGTTCTTC. Translation: CASSQIQGEQFF.